This TCR beta chain was observed in a study of graft-versus-host responses after intestinal transplantation. Turning to this clone: The antigen remains unidentified.

CDR3 length: 14 residues. Trimming cost V 6 bases and J 4 bases, with 13 bases left between them. In germline, CDR1 is SNHLY, CDR2 FYNNEI. Sequencing was performed with immunoSEQ multiplex PCR; in TCRdb, only in-frame clones are kept and a portion is missing. Here the sample spans 90,000 to 120,000 clones, about 90% being singletons. The sample was unstimulated CD4+ T cells sorted from spleen or lymph node cells, taken before intestinal transplant. The J gene is TRBJ1-5, the V gene TRBV2, with D maybe TRBD1 (5 bases). The receptor was derived from a human donor who received an intestinal transplant. Here the CDR3 reads CASRGQGINQPQHF. CDR3 in DNA: TGTGCCAGCAGGGGGCAGGGAATAAATCAGCCCCAGCATTTT. The full variable domain, with the rest looked up from reference TRBV2 and TRBJ1-5, is EPEVTQTPSHQVTQMGQEVILRCVPISNHLYFYWYRQILGQKVEFLVSFYNNEISEKSEIFDDQFSVERPDGSNFTLKIRSTKLEDSAMYFCASRGQGINQPQHFGDGTRLSIL.